Described below is a single TCR beta chain sequence and its context. This sample is part of a study of control samples from healthy donors and cancer patients. TCRdb's table, derived via immunoSEQ multiplex PCR, lists solely in-frame clones and lacks some. The table includes 100,000 to 150,000 clones, just under 95% detected once. CDR3 size: 17 residues. V lost 2 bases, J lost 6 bases, and 13 bases stayed unmatched. Germline lookup yields CDR1 MRHNA and CDR2 SNTAGT. The sequence was collected from a man aged 25 to 45 in good health. Source material: blood. The chain has TRBV6-4 and TRBJ1-5; the match to TRBD1 covers 7 bases. CDR3: CASSDPRTGRGSQPQHF. CDR3 sequence (DNA): TGTGCCAGCAGTGACCCGCGGACAGGTCGAGGGAGTCAGCCCCAGCATTTT.